Shown below are 3 T cell receptor beta chains from a single sample sequenced in a study of cytomegalovirus exposure and HLA in healthy donors. PCR amplification relied on 60 Vbeta primers (plus 13 Jbeta primers). The assay was immunoSEQ multiplex PCR, and TCRdb's table has in-frame clones only and misses some. Of around 110,000 clones listed, 73% are singletons. The source material was PBMCs. The receptors shown here come from a woman aged 30 to 39 in good health and CMV-seronegative.

This chain connects TRBV18 to TRBJ2-7; the D gene is possibly TRBD1 (5 bases). Germline CDR1 KGHSH, CDR2 LQKENI. The germline V and J ends were trimmed by 6 bases and 3 bases, with 15 bases remaining between them. The CDR3 contains 14 residues. Here the CDR3 reads CASSPTLDSYEQYF. In DNA form, the CDR3 reads TGTGCCAGCTCCCCCACACTTGACAGCTACGAGCAGTACTTC.

CDR3 sequence reads: CASRSQGGLETQYF. DNA of the CDR3: TGTGCCAGCCGATCCCAGGGGGGCCTGGAGACCCAGTACTTC. The V call is TRBV2, the J call TRBJ2-5; D may be TRBD1 (7 bases). Trimming cost V 8 bases and J 5 bases, with 18 bases left between them. This CDR3 has 14 residues. Germline V gives CDR1 SNHLY, CDR2 FYNNEI.

The gene calls are TRBV7-2 and TRBJ1-4; D remains unclear. The CDR3 is 15 amino acids. Per germline, CDR1 SGHTA and CDR2 FQGNSA. The V gene lost 5 bases and the J gene lost 0 bases, with 10 bases spanning the gap. CDR3 protein: CASSAGLATNEKLFF. As DNA, the CDR3 is TGTGCCAGCAGCGCCGGACTTGCAACTAATGAAAAACTGTTTTTT.